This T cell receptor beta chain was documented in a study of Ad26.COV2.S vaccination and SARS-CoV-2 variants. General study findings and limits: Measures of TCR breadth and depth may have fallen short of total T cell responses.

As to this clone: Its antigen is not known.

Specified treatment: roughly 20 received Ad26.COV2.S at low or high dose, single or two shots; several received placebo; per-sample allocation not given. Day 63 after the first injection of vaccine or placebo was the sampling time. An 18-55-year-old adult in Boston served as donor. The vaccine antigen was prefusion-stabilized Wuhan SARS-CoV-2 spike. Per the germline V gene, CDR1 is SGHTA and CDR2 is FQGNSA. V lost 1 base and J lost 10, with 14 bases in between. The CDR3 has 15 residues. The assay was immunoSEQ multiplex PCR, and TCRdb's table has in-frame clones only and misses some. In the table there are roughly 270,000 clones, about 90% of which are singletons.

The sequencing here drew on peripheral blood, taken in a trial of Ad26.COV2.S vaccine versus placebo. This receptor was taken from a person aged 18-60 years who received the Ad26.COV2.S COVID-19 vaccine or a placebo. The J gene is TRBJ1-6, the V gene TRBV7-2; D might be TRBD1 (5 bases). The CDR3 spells CASSLVPSGPSPLHF. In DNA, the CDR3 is TGTGCCAGCAGCTTAGTCCCATCGGGGCCCTCACCCCTCCACTTT. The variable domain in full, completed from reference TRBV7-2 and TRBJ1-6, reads GAGVSQSPSNKVTEKGKDVELRCDPISGHTALYWYRQSLGQGLEFLIYFQGNSAPDKSGLPSDRFSAERTGGSVSTLTIQRTQQEDSAVYLCASSLVPSGPSPLHFGNGTRLTVT.